This record concerns one T cell receptor beta chain sequence. This record comes from a study of cytomegalovirus exposure and HLA in healthy donors. 60 Vbeta and 13 Jbeta primers were used in PCR. Assay used: immunoSEQ multiplex PCR; TCRdb lists only in-frame clones, some missing. This table holds roughly 200,000 clones, around 77% found once. V shed 5 bases and J 0 bases; nucleotides not matched to a gene: 3. This CDR3 has 17 amino acids. The germline CDR1 and CDR2 sequences are MRHNA and SNTAGT. This sequence was found in a man aged 55 to 70 in good health and CMV-seronegative. The sample was PBMCs. The chain couples TRBV6-4 to TRBJ2-6, with 11 positions matching TRBD1. CDR3 residues: CASSMDRGLSGANVLTF. As DNA, the CDR3 is TGTGCCAGCAGTATGGACAGGGGGCTCTCTGGGGCCAACGTCCTGACTTTC.